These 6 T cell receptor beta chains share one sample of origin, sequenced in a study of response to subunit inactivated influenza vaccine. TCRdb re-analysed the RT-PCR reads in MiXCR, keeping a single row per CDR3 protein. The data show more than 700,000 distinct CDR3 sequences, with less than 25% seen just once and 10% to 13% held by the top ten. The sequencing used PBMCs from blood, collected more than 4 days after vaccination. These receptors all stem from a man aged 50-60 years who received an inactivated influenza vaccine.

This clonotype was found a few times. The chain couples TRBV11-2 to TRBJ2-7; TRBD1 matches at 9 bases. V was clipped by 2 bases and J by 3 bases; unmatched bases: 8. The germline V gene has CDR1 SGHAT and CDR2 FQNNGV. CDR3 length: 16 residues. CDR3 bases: TGTGCCAGCAGCTTAAAAAGAACAGGGGGCCGCTACGAGCAGTACTTC. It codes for CASSLKRTGGRYEQYF.

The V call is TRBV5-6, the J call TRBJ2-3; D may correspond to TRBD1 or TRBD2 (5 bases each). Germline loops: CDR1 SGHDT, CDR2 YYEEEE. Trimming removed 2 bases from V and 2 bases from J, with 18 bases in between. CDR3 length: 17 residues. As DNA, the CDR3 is TGTGCCAGCAGCTTACCAGGGACCTGGGGGAACACAGATACGCAGTATTTT. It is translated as CASSLPGTWGNTDTQYF.

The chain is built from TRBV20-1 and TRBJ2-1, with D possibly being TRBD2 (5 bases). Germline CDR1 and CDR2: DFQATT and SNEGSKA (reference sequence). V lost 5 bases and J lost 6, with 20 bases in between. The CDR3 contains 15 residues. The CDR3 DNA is TGCAGTGCTTGCCAGACTGCGGGCGGAAGCAATGAGCAGTTCTTC. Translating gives CSACQTAGGSNEQFF.

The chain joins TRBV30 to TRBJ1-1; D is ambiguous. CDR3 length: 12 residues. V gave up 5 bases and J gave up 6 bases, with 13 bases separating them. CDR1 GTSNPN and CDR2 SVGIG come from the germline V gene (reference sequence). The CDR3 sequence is CAWAGGSSEAFF. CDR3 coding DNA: TGTGCCTGGGCTGGTGGGTCCTCTGAAGCTTTCTTT.

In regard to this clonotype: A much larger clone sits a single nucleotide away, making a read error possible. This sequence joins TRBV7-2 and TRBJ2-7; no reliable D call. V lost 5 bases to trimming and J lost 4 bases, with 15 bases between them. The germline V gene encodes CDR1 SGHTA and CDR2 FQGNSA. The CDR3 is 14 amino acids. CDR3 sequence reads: CASSPTGRRYEQYF. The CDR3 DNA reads TGTGCCAGCAGCCCTACCGGGCGTAGATACGAGCAGTACTTC.

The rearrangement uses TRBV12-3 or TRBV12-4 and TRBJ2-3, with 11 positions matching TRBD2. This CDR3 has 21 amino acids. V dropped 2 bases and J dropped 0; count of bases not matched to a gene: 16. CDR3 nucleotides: TGTGCCAGCAGTTTACAATATTTGGGTAGCGGGGGGGCCGCTAGCACAGATACGCAGTATTTT. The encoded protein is CASSLQYLGSGGAASTDTQYF.